What follows describes a single T cell receptor beta chain. Antigen: not known. This CDR3 region has 15 residues. Germline V CDR1 and CDR2: LNHNV, YYDKDF (reference sequence). The ends were cut back, 0 bases at V and 0 bases at J, with 8 bases in the middle. The PCR employed 60 Vbeta primers together with 13 Jbeta primers. Generated by immunoSEQ multiplex PCR, the TCRdb table keeps only in-frame clones and is missing some. The listing contains about 170,000 clones. The data derive from a study of cytomegalovirus exposure and HLA in healthy donors. Study conclusions and caveats: Later, an analysis showed that TCR beta chains associated with HLA were more clonally expanded than others that were equally common.

The rearrangement links TRBV15 to TRBJ1-1; D is ambiguous. This clonotype originated in a woman aged 18-29 years in good health and CMV-seropositive. The sequencing input was PBMCs. CDR3 loop: CATSRDREMNTEAFF. The CDR3 DNA sequence: TGTGCCACCAGCAGAGATCGTGAGATGAACACTGAAGCTTTCTTT.